The entry below describes one TCR beta chain. The sample comes from a study of blood T cell repertoires in COVID-19. Study as a whole: Acute and convalescent COVID-19 specimens originated in the United States, Italy and Spain. T cells, B-cell-depleted T cells, or PBMCs provided the cDNA or gDNA that served as material.

V shed 1 base, J shed 0 bases, and the junction held 8 bases outside the gene matches. The V gene's germline CDR1 is SGHNT and CDR2 YENEEA. The CDR3 has 19 amino acids. In the authors' methods: Amplification of reference gene primers was used by the study to estimate nucleated cell counts. Repertoires were generated with immunoSEQ multiplex PCR, while TCRdb's copy carries only in-frame clones and drops some. Clone size and the V and J calls come from that table; the DNA yielded D and trimming. The sample has approximately 170,000 clones, around 87% seen once. The V and J genes are TRBV11-3 and TRBJ1-4; TRBD1 matches 10 bases. This clonotype originated in a man younger than 35 with active or convalescent COVID-19. Material: peripheral blood. The CDR3 is CASSLVGTGVEATNEKLFF. CDR3 coding DNA: TGTGCCAGCAGCTTAGTTGGGACAGGGGTCGAGGCAACTAATGAAAAACTGTTTTTT.